These T cell receptor beta chains were read from a single sample in a study of blood T cell repertoires in COVID-19. TCRdb's copy holds only in-frame clones and misses some; the assay was immunoSEQ multiplex PCR. The data show a few hundred thousand clones, roughly 88% seen once. The source material was PBMCs or T cells enriched from blood (not recorded which). These receptors were collected from a man in his thirties or forties who had recovered from COVID-19. Each CDR3 is given with its conserved first and last residue. The D gene is left open where the match is weak. Clone size, where shown, is once, few, many, or a class for clones that have expanded.

j_call | clone_size | v_call | d_call | cdr3_aa | cdr3_nt
TRBJ2-5 | - | TRBV19 | TRBD2 | CASSQTSGGPTQYF | TGTGCCAGTAGCCAGACTAGCGGGGGCCCGACCCAGTACTTC
TRBJ1-1 | few | TRBV19 | TRBD1 | CASSFQGVGAFF | TGTGCCAGTAGTTTCCAGGGGGTCGGAGCTTTCTTT
TRBJ1-2 | - | TRBV30 | TRBD1 | CAWSPPDRTNYGYTF | TGTGCCTGGAGCCCCCCGGACAGGACCAACTATGGCTACACCTTC
TRBJ2-5 | - | TRBV5-4 | - | CASSSPSQETQYF | TGTGCCAGCAGCTCGCCCAGCCAAGAGACCCAGTACTTC
TRBJ2-5 | - | TRBV6-1 | - | CASSDRGWSETQYF | TGTGCCAGCAGTGACCGGGGTTGGTCAGAGACCCAGTACTTC
TRBJ1-3 | - | TRBV19 | - | CASRISTGSGNTIYF | TGTGCCAGTAGGATTTCCACAGGGTCTGGAAACACCATATATTTT
TRBJ2-2 | - | TRBV13 | TRBD2 | CASRASLFSGPYTGELFF | TGTGCCAGCAGGGCCTCCCTTTTTAGCGGGCCTTACACCGGGGAGCTGTTTTTT
TRBJ1-4 | - | TRBV19 | - | CASSLEIGGAIEKLFF | TGTGCCAGTAGCCTAGAAATCGGTGGGGCCATTGAAAAACTGTTTTTT
TRBJ1-4 | - | TRBV4-3 | - | CASSQPSSFGTNEKLFF | TGCGCCAGCAGCCAACCGTCGTCGTTCGGAACTAATGAAAAACTGTTTTTT
TRBJ2-2 | few | TRBV28 | - | CASSLSWGANTGELFF | TGTGCCAGCAGTTTATCATGGGGCGCGAACACCGGGGAGCTGTTTTTT
TRBJ1-2 | - | TRBV27 | - | CASSLSSAGVGYGYTF | TGTGCCAGCAGTTTAAGCTCGGCGGGGGTCGGCTATGGCTACACCTTC
TRBJ2-2 | few | TRBV12-3/TRBV12-4 | - | CASSFLTDGELFF | TGTGCCAGCAGTTTTTTGACAGACGGGGAGCTGTTTTTT
TRBJ1-1 | - | TRBV27 | - | CASSLEKNTEAFF | TGTGCCAGCAGTTTAGAGAAGAACACTGAAGCTTTCTTT
TRBJ1-6 | - | TRBV7-9 | TRBD1 | CASSAGQGGHSPLHF | TGTGCCAGCAGCGCTGGACAGGGGGGGCATTCACCCCTCCACTTT
TRBJ1-1 | - | TRBV11-2 | - | CASSLDPTGQKAFF | TGTGCCAGCAGCTTAGATCCCACAGGCCAAAAAGCTTTCTTT
TRBJ2-5 | - | TRBV2 | TRBD2 | CASSARTSGGLETQYF | TGTGCCAGCAGTGCCCGGACTAGCGGGGGTTTGGAGACCCAGTACTTC
TRBJ1-1 | - | TRBV19 | TRBD1 | CASRPEGTGSSEAFF | TGTGCCAGTCGACCAGAGGGGACAGGGTCATCCGAAGCTTTCTTT
TRBJ2-7 | - | TRBV6-1 | - | CASSEEGRADYEQYF | TGTGCCAGCAGTGAAGAGGGCAGGGCTGACTACGAGCAGTACTTC
TRBJ1-2 | - | TRBV6-2/TRBV6-3 | - | CASSYRSKPRYHGYTF | TGTGCCAGCAGTTACCGGTCCAAGCCGAGGTACCATGGCTACACCTTC
TRBJ2-2 | once | TRBV7-9 | - | CASSLARGNTGELFF | TGTGCCAGCAGCTTAGCTCGGGGGAACACCGGGGAGCTGTTTTTT
TRBJ1-2 | few | TRBV5-6 | TRBD1 | CASSLAPPTGRRGYTF | TGTGCCAGCAGCTTGGCTCCCCCGACAGGGCGGCGCGGCTACACCTTC
TRBJ1-1 | - | TRBV7-9 | - | CASSLSGGRMNTEAFF | TGTGCCAGCAGCTTATCCGGGGGACGAATGAACACTGAAGCTTTCTTT
TRBJ1-4 | - | TRBV5-1 | TRBD1 | CASSLGQGVTNEKLFF | TGCGCCAGCAGCTTGGGACAGGGGGTAACTAATGAAAAACTGTTTTTT
TRBJ2-2 | - | TRBV5-1 | - | CASSLETNTGELFF | TGCGCCAGCAGCTTGGAAACTAACACCGGGGAGCTGTTTTTT
TRBJ2-5 | few | TRBV4-2 | - | CASSQEGRGAPPETQYF | TGTGCCAGCAGCCAAGAAGGTCGCGGGGCCCCCCCCGAGACCCAGTACTTC
TRBJ2-3 | - | TRBV4-2 | TRBD2 | CASSPSGSTDTQYF | TGTGCCAGCAGCCCTAGCGGGAGCACAGATACGCAGTATTTT
TRBJ2-7 | once | TRBV18 | TRBD1 | CASSRESTGGYEQYF | TGTGCCAGCTCAAGAGAATCGACAGGGGGCTACGAGCAGTACTTC
TRBJ1-2 | - | TRBV4-3 | TRBD1 | CASSPGTGMVYGYTF | TGCGCCAGCAGCCCCGGGACAGGGATGGTCTATGGCTACACCTTC
TRBJ1-2 | - | TRBV11-2 | TRBD1 | CASSLGSFFRDRSNYGYTF | TGTGCCAGCAGCTTAGGGTCCTTCTTCCGGGACAGATCTAACTATGGCTACACCTTC
TRBJ2-1 | few | TRBV7-9 | - | CASSPKFRVGNEQFF | TGTGCCAGCAGCCCAAAATTCCGGGTTGGTAATGAGCAGTTCTTC
TRBJ2-5 | - | TRBV7-2 | TRBD2 | CASSLSTAGGQETQYF | TGTGCCAGCAGCTTATCGACAGCGGGGGGGCAAGAGACCCAGTACTTC
TRBJ2-2 | - | TRBV11-2 | - | CASSLVAGTGELFF | TGTGCCAGCAGCTTAGTTGCAGGGACCGGGGAGCTGTTTTTT
TRBJ2-2 | - | TRBV5-1 | TRBD1 | CASSFDRDTGELFF | TGCGCCAGCAGCTTCGACAGGGACACCGGGGAGCTGTTTTTT
TRBJ1-6 | - | TRBV19 | - | CASSLRITTGFESPLHF | TGTGCCAGTAGTCTAAGAATAACTACAGGGTTTGAATCACCCCTCCACTTT
TRBJ2-1 | - | TRBV5-4 | TRBD2 | CASSLEAGGFDNEQFF | TGTGCCAGCAGCTTGGAAGCGGGGGGGTTTGACAATGAGCAGTTCTTC
TRBJ1-5 | - | TRBV18 | - | CASSPSEVNQPQHF | TGTGCCAGCTCACCATCGGAGGTAAATCAGCCCCAGCATTTT
TRBJ2-7 | few | TRBV7-9 | - | CASSSRTDSYEQYF | TGTGCCAGCAGCTCCAGGACTGACTCCTACGAGCAGTACTTC
TRBJ2-7 | - | TRBV30 | - | CAWGLGRAYEQYF | TGTGCCTGGGGGCTTGGCAGGGCCTACGAGCAGTACTTC
TRBJ1-1 | - | TRBV5-4 | TRBD1 | CASSATGRTEAFF | TGTGCCAGCAGCGCGACAGGGAGGACTGAAGCTTTCTTT
TRBJ1-6 | - | TRBV5-1 | TRBD1 | CASSLASGTGSSYNSPLHF | TGCGCCAGCAGCTTGGCCTCCGGGACAGGGAGCTCCTATAATTCACCCCTCCACTTT
TRBJ1-1 | - | TRBV18 | - | CASSLTGKGTEAFF | TGTGCCAGCTCACTCACAGGGAAAGGCACTGAAGCTTTCTTT
TRBJ1-1 | - | TRBV3-1/TRBV3-2 | - | CASSHSYTEAFF | TGTGCCAGCAGCCACAGTTACACTGAAGCTTTCTTT
TRBJ1-5 | few | TRBV9 | TRBD1 | CASSPSTGGPQPQHF | TGTGCCAGCAGCCCTAGTACAGGGGGCCCTCAGCCCCAGCATTTT
TRBJ2-2 | - | TRBV19 | TRBD2 | CASSIAGGAGELFF | TGTGCCAGTAGTATAGCGGGGGGAGCCGGGGAGCTGTTTTTT
TRBJ2-7 | - | TRBV5-1 | TRBD2 | CASQLAGGSYEQYF | TGCGCCAGCCAACTAGCGGGGGGTTCCTACGAGCAGTACTTC
TRBJ1-3 | - | TRBV7-6 | - | CASSLDPVSSGNTIYF | TGTGCCAGCAGCTTAGATCCCGTCTCCTCTGGAAACACCATATATTTT
TRBJ1-5 | - | TRBV19 | - | CASRGSGDQPQHF | TGTGCCAGTAGGGGATCAGGGGACCAGCCCCAGCATTTT
TRBJ1-1 | - | TRBV10-1 | - | CASKIPDIYTEAFF | TGCGCCAGCAAGATACCCGACATTTACACTGAAGCTTTCTTT
TRBJ2-1 | - | TRBV9 | TRBD2 | CASSGTGTRVDNEQFF | TGTGCCAGCAGCGGGACGGGGACTAGGGTCGACAATGAGCAGTTCTTC
TRBJ1-2 | - | TRBV9 | TRBD1 | CASSETGNYGYTF | TGTGCCAGCAGCGAGACAGGGAACTATGGCTACACCTTC
TRBJ2-5 | - | TRBV5-1 | - | CASSPEGLGETQYF | TGCGCCAGCAGCCCGGAGGGACTCGGGGAGACCCAGTACTTC
TRBJ2-7 | - | TRBV24-1 | - | CATSDGSLYEQYF | TGTGCCACCAGTGACGGGTCCCTCTACGAGCAGTACTTC
TRBJ2-1 | - | TRBV5-5 | - | CASSLDGVRQFF | TGTGCCAGCAGCTTGGACGGGGTTCGGCAGTTCTTC
TRBJ2-1 | - | TRBV7-3 | TRBD2 | CASSPVSGGGYEQFF | TGTGCCAGCAGCCCCGTTAGCGGGGGCGGTTATGAGCAGTTCTTC
TRBJ1-6 | - | TRBV11-2 | - | CASSAMREENSPLHF | TGTGCCAGCAGCGCCATGAGGGAGGAAAATTCACCCCTCCACTTT
TRBJ1-1 | few | TRBV10-3 | TRBD1 | CAIAAGGNTEAFF | TGTGCCATCGCGGCAGGGGGGAACACTGAAGCTTTCTTT
TRBJ2-2 | - | TRBV19 | - | CASSSGQLTGELFF | TGTGCCAGTAGTTCCGGACAGCTGACCGGGGAGCTGTTTTTT
TRBJ2-7 | once | TRBV10-2 | - | CASSKLRGQGPSYEQYF | TGCGCCAGCAGTAAGTTGCGGGGGCAAGGACCTTCGTACGAGCAGTACTTC
TRBJ1-2 | once | TRBV19 | TRBD1 | CASSVPGQSLFNYGYTF | TGTGCCAGTAGTGTACCGGGACAGAGTCTTTTTAACTATGGCTACACCTTC
TRBJ1-6 | - | TRBV7-2 | - | CASSLMRTTSYNSPLHF | TGTGCCAGCAGCTTAATGCGGACTACCTCCTATAATTCACCCCTCCACTTT